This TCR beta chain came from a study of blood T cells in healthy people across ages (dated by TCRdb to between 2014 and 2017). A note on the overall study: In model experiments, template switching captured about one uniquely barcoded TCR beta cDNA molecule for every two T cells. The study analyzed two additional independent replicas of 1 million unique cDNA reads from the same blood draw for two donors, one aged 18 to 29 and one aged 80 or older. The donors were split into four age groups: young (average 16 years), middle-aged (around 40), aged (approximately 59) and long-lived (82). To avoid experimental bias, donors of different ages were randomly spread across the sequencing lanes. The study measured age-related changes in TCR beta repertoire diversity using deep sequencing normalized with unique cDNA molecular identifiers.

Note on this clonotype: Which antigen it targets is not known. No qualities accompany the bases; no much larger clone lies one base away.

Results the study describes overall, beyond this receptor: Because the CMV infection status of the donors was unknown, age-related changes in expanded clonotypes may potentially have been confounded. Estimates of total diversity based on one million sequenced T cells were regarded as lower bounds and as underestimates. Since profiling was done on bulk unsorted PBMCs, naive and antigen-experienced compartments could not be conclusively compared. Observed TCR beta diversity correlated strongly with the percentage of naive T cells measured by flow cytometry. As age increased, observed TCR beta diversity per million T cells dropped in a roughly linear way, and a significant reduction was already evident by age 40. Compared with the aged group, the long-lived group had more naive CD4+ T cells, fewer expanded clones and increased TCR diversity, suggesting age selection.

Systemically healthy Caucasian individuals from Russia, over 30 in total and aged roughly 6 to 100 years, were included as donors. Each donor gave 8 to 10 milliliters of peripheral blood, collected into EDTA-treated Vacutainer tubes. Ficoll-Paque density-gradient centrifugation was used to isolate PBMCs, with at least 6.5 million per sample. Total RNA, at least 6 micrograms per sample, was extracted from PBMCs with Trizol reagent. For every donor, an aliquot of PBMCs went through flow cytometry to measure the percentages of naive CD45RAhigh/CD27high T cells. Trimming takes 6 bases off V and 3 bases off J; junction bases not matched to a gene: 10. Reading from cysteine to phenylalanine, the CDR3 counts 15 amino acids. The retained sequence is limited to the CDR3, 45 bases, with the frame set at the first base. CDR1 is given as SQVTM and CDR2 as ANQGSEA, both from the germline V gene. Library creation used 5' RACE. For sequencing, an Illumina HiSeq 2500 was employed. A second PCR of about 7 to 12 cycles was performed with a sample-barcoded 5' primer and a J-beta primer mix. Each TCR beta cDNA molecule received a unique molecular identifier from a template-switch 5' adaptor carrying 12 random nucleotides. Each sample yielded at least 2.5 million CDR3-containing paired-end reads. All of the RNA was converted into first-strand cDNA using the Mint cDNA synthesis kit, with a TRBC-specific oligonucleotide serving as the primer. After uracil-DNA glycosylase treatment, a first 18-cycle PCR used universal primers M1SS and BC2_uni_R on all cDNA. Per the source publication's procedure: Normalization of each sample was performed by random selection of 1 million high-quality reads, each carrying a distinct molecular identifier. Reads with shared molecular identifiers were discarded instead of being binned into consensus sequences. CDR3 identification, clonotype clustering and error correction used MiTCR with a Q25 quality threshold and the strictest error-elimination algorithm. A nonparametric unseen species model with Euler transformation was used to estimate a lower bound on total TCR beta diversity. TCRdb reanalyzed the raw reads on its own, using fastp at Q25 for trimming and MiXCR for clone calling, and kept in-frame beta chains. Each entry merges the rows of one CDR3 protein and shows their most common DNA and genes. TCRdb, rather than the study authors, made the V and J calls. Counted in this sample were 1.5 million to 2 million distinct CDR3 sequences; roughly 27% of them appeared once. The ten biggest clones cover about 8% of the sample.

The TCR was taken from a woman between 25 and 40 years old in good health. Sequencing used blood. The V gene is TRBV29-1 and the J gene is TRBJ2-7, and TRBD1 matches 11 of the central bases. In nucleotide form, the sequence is TGCAGCGTAGGGGGACAGGGGGATCCCTTCTACGAGCAGTACTTC. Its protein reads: CSVGGQGDPFYEQYF.